These 8 T cell receptor beta chains originate from one sample sequenced in a study of T cell changes during pregnancy in multiple sclerosis. Repertoires were generated with immunoSEQ multiplex PCR, while TCRdb's copy carries only in-frame clones and drops some. The top ten hold approximately 0.41% of the sample, which has about 40,000 clones, 80% to 95% seen once. The sequencing used CD4+ T cells from peripheral blood mononuclear cells, collected in the third trimester of pregnancy. The source is a female donor with multiple sclerosis, enrolled in a pregnancy study.

V is TRBV19 and J is TRBJ2-3; 15 bases line up with TRBD2. The CDR3 totals 18 residues. V lost 4 bases and J lost 5; bases outside the gene matches: 10. The germline CDR1 and CDR2 sequences are LNHDA and SQIVND (reference sequence). CDR3 sequence: CASSSPRTSGRAIDTQYF. Here the CDR3 DNA reads TGTGCCAGTAGTAGCCCCCGGACTAGCGGGAGGGCCATAGATACGCAGTATTTT. Full variable domain (outside the CDR3, taken from reference TRBV19 and TRBJ2-3): DGGITQSPKYLFRKEGQNVTLSCEQNLNHDAMYWYRQDPGQGLRLIYYSQIVNDFQKGDIAEGYSVSREKKESFPLTVTSAQKNPTAFYLCASSSPRTSGRAIDTQYFGPGTRLTVL.

This clone was seen once. The V and J genes are TRBV28 and TRBJ1-2, with D possibly matching TRBD1 (5 bases). Deletions cut 5 bases from V and 5 bases from J, with 15 bases between. The CDR3 length is 14 residues. In germline, CDR1 is MDHEN, CDR2 SYDVKM. The CDR3 DNA reads as TGTGCCAGCAGTACCCCGACAGCCCAATATGGCTACACCTTC. It is translated as CASSTPTAQYGYTF.

J is TRBJ1-2 and V is TRBV6-5; weak D call: TRBD1 (5 bases). The V end lost 6 bases, the J end lost 4 bases, and 12 bases lay between the germline ends. The CDR3 is made up of 13 amino acids. Germline-derived CDR1 and CDR2 are MNHEY and SVGAGI. CDR3 sequence: CASSPDRRYGYTF. The DNA for the CDR3 is TGTGCCAGCAGCCCTGACAGACGCTATGGCTACACCTTC.

This rearrangement joins TRBV27 to TRBJ2-5, with 9 bases lining up with TRBD1. V dropped 3 bases and J dropped 3; count of bases not matched to a gene: 8. Germline V gives CDR1 MNHEY, CDR2 SMNVEV (reference sequence). The CDR3 totals 16 residues. The CDR3 coding sequence is TGTGCCAGCAGTTTCTTCGGGACAGGGAGTAAAGAGACCCAGTACTTC. Translation: CASSFFGTGSKETQYF.

This clone was picked up one time. This chain connects TRBV2 to TRBJ2-7; D unclear. V lost 7 bases and J 2 bases, leaving 12 bases between the germline ends. The CDR3 extends over 13 amino acids. Germline values: CDR1 SNHLY, CDR2 FYNNEI. The CDR3 sequence: CASIVGLTYEQYF. The DNA of the CDR3 is TGTGCCAGCATAGTCGGGTTGACCTACGAGCAGTACTTC.

The genes are TRBV19 and TRBJ2-1; 14 nucleotides match TRBD2. The CDR3 consists of 15 residues. Looked up from germline, CDR1 is LNHDA and CDR2 is SQIVND (reference sequence). The trim removed 5 bases at V and 9 bases at J, leaving 6 bases unmatched. CDR3 in amino acids: CASSPRLAGGGEQFF. CDR3 DNA sequence: TGTGCCAGTAGTCCTCGACTAGCGGGAGGGGGTGAGCAGTTCTTC.

This chain connects TRBV6-1 to TRBJ2-4; D not certain. The length of the CDR3 is 16 residues. Germline CDR1 MNHNS, CDR2 SASEGT. V was cut by 3 bases and J by 3 bases, with 15 bases left in between. This CDR3 reads CASSEGRIVGKNIQYF. The CDR3 DNA follows: TGTGCCAGCAGTGAGGGCAGGATAGTGGGCAAAAACATTCAGTACTTC.

The chain combines TRBV5-1 with TRBJ2-1; D not resolved. This CDR3 has 11 residues. Trimming pared 4 bases from V and 9 bases from J, leaving 8 bases between. CDR1 SGHRS and CDR2 YFSETQ come from the germline V gene. The chain's CDR3 is CASSLVREQFF. The DNA of the CDR3 is TGCGCCAGCAGCCTTGTCCGTGAGCAGTTCTTC.